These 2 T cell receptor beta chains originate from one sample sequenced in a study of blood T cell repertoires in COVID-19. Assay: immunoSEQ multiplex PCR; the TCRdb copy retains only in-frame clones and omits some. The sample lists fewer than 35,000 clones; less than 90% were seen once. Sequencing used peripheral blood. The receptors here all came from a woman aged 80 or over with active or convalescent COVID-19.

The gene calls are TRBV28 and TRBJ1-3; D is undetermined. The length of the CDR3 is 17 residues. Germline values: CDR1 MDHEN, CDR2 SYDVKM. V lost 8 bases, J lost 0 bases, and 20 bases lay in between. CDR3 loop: CASQHKAGVFSGNTIYF. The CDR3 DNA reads TGTGCCAGCCAGCATAAGGCCGGGGTATTCTCTGGAAACACCATATATTTT.

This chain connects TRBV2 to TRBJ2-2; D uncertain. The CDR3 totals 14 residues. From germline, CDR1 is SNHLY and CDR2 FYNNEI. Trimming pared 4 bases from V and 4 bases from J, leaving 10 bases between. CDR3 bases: TGTGCCAGCAGTGGATTTAGGAGCACCGGGGAGCTGTTTTTT. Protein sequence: CASSGFRSTGELFF.